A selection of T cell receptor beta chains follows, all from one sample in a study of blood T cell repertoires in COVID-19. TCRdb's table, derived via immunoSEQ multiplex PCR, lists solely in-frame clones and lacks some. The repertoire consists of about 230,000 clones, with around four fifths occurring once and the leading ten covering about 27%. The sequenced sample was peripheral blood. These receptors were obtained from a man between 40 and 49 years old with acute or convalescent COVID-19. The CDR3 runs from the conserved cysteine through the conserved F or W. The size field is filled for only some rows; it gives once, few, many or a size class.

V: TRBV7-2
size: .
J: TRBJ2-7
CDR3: CASSLAWTGGYEQYF

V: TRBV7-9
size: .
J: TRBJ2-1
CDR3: CASSLVAGGVNEQFF

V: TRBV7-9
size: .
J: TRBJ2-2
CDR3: CASSRRGLAGVNTGELFF

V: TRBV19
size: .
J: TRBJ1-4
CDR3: CASKPAGRQNEKLFF

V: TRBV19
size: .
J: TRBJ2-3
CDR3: CASKEREGNTDTQYF

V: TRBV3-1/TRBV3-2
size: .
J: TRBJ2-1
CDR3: CASSRTSGSRNEQFF

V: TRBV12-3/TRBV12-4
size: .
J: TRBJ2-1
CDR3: CASSPAVNNEQFF

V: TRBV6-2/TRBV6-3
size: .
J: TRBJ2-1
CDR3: CASSPSSREPRYNEQFF

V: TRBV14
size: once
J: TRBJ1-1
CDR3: CASSQDLTSQAVAFF

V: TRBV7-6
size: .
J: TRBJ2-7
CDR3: CASSWRDSSYEQYF

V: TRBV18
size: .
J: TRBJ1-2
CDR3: CASSPSGGAFYGYTF

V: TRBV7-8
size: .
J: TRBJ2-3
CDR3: CASSPGSGRTDTQYF

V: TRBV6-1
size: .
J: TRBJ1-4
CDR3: CASSEIGGGEKLFF

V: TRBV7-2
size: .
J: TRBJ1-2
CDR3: CASSPAGGAKGYTF

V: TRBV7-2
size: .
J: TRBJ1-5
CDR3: CASSLDVGPRAQHF

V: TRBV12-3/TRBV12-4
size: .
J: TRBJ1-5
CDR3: CASSPGGYQPQHF

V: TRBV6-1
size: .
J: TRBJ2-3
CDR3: CASSEGGGPDTQYF

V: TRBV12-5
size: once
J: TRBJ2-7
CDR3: CASGLTRQNPGSYEQYF